This passage covers 28 T cell receptor beta chains from one sample sequenced in a study of shared clonotypes between healthy human individuals. Libraries were prepared by immunoSEQ multiplex PCR; TCRdb keeps only in-frame clonotypes and omits some of them. Altogether 1,500,000 or so clones are present, about 98.5% being singletons, with the ten largest covering approximately 0.4%. Sequences were obtained from naive CD4+ T cells sorted from blood. The sample's subset: CD45RA+ positively selected. The receptors originated from a man aged 25-45 years in good health.

The chain employs TRBV6-1 and TRBJ2-7; the D gene is possibly TRBD1 (5 bases). The CDR3 runs 15 residues. Germline V CDR1 and CDR2: MNHNS, SASEGT. Trimming stripped 1 base from V and 2 bases from J, with 12 bases between. The CDR3 sequence is CASSEGGSLTYEQYF. Written as DNA, the CDR3 is TGTGCCAGCAGTGAAGGGGGCAGTCTAACCTACGAGCAGTACTTC.

This chain joins TRBV10-3 and TRBJ2-5; D is undetermined. The length of the CDR3 is 14 residues. Between the trimmed V and J ends, which lost 6 bases and 4 bases, there was a span of 15 bases. Germline CDR1 and CDR2: ENHRY and SYGVKD. CDR3 protein: CAISVPGPTETQYF. For the CDR3, the DNA is TGTGCCATCAGCGTACCGGGCCCAACAGAGACCCAGTACTTC.

The chain links TRBV5-4 to TRBJ2-7; 9 nucleotides agree with TRBD2. CDR1 SGHNT and CDR2 YYREEE come from the germline V gene (reference sequence). The CDR3 has 14 amino acids. Trimming at V came to 2 bases and at J to 4 bases, leaving 4 bases not matched to a gene. The CDR3 DNA is TGTGCCAGCAGCTTTAGCGGGAGTAAGTACGAGCAGTACTTC. Protein product: CASSFSGSKYEQYF.

The genes are TRBV7-2 and TRBJ2-2; D perhaps matches TRBD2 (6 bases). The CDR3 contains 15 residues. The germline gives CDR1 SGHTA, CDR2 FQGNSA. V dropped 0 bases and J dropped 4 bases, with 9 bases sitting between them. CDR3 sequence (DNA): TGTGCCAGCAGCTTAGCTCTAGCGTCCACCGGGGAGCTGTTTTTT. Translating gives CASSLALASTGELFF.

The genes are TRBV18 and TRBJ2-2; D may be TRBD1 (5 bases). CDR3 length: 16 amino acids. The germline gives CDR1 KGHSH, CDR2 LQKENI. Trimming took off 2 bases at V and 3 bases at J, with 13 bases between the two ends. The CDR3 sequence is CASSPDSPRYTGELFF. In DNA form, the CDR3 reads TGTGCCAGCTCACCAGACAGCCCTAGGTACACCGGGGAGCTGTTTTTT.

This sequence joins TRBV27 and TRBJ1-2, with D unresolved. V lost 0 bases, J lost 2 bases, and 10 bases lay in between. The CDR3 has 15 residues. Germline V gene lookup returns CDR1 MNHEY and CDR2 SMNVEV (reference sequence). DNA of the CDR3: TGTGCCAGCAGTTTATCGTTGAGGCAAAACTATGGCTACACCTTC. Protein: CASSLSLRQNYGYTF.

The chain recombines TRBV5-4 with TRBJ2-1, with 12 bases fitting TRBD2. The V gene's germline CDR1 is SGHNT and CDR2 YYREEE (reference sequence). The CDR3 covers 15 residues. After removal of 2 bases from V and 7 bases from J, the junction contained 4 bases not matched to a gene. The DNA for the CDR3 is TGTGCCAGCAGCTTCGCTAGCGGGAGGGGGAATGAGCAGTTCTTC. Protein: CASSFASGRGNEQFF. Full variable domain (rest looked up from reference TRBV5-4 and TRBJ2-1): ETGVTQSPTHLIKTRGQQVTLRCSSQSGHNTVSWYQQALGQGPQFIFQYYREEENGRGNFPPRFSGLQFPNYSSELNVNALELDDSALYLCASSFASGRGNEQFFGPGTRLTVL.

The chain carries TRBV6-1 and TRBJ1-2; D is undetermined. The CDR3 sequence is 13 residues long. Germline V CDR1 and CDR2: MNHNS, SASEGT. The V gene lost 10 bases and the J gene lost 4 bases, with 16 bases spanning the gap. CDR3 region: CANRIGEIYGYTF. As DNA, the CDR3 is TGTGCCAACCGTATTGGGGAGATCTATGGCTACACCTTC.

This chain links TRBV10-3 with TRBJ1-2, with D unresolved. The germline V gene has CDR1 ENHRY and CDR2 SYGVKD. The CDR3 runs to 14 residues. V gave up 3 bases and J gave up 2 bases, with 10 bases separating them. DNA for the CDR3: TGTGCCATCAGTGAACACGGAACGAACTATGGCTACACCTTC. This sequence encodes CAISEHGTNYGYTF.

The chain links TRBV6-1 to TRBJ1-5; perhaps TRBD1 as D (6 bases). This CDR3 is 15 amino acids long. Germline V lookup: CDR1 MNHNS, CDR2 SASEGT. Trimming cost V 5 bases and J 5 bases, with 16 bases left between them. As DNA, the CDR3 is TGTGCCAGCAGTACATCCGCACAGGGTTATCAGCCCCAGCATTTT. Translating gives CASSTSAQGYQPQHF.

This sequence joins TRBV28 and TRBJ2-6; possibly TRBD1 for D (5 bases). V lost 5 bases, J lost 2 bases, and 16 bases lay in between. The CDR3 extends over 17 amino acids. Looked up from germline, CDR1 is MDHEN and CDR2 is SYDVKM. CDR3 sequence reads: CASSPPQGLAGANVLTF. CDR3 DNA sequence: TGTGCCAGCAGTCCGCCTCAGGGTCTAGCTGGGGCCAACGTCCTGACTTTC.

The V gene is TRBV29-1, the J gene TRBJ2-4; either TRBD1 or TRBD2 may supply D (5 bases each). V lost 5 bases and J 6 bases, leaving 8 bases between the germline ends. Germline V gene sequence: CDR1 SQVTM, CDR2 ANQGSEA. CDR3 length: 11 amino acids. CDR3 DNA sequence: TGCAGCGTTCTCGGGACAAACATTCAGTACTTC. It specifies CSVLGTNIQYF.

This clone was found once. This chain connects TRBV5-4 to TRBJ2-7, with TRBD1 identical over 9 bases. The CDR3 length is 15 residues. J lost 2 bases, V lost 0 bases, and 3 bases had no gene match. Germline V gives CDR1 SGHNT, CDR2 YYREEE (reference sequence). CDR3 coding DNA: TGTGCCAGCAGCTTGGAGGGACAGGGCCCCTACGAGCAGTACTTC. Amino acids: CASSLEGQGPYEQYF.

The V call is TRBV7-9, the J call TRBJ2-7, with TRBD1 matching 7 bases. V shed 1 base and J 5 bases; nucleotides not matched to a gene: 2. Per germline, CDR1 SEHNR and CDR2 FQNEAQ (reference sequence). There are 13 residues in the CDR3. The CDR3 loop reads CASSLGQGHEQYF. Written as DNA, the CDR3 is TGTGCCAGCAGCTTAGGACAGGGCCACGAGCAGTACTTC.

The table lists this clone with a count of one. The chain recombines TRBV5-1 with TRBJ2-1, with a possible D match to TRBD1 (6 bases). This CDR3 is 16 amino acids long. The V gene lost 1 base and the J gene lost 7 bases, with 18 bases spanning the gap. CDR1 and CDR2 (germline): SGHRS, YFSETQ. CDR3 loop: CASSLILAGEGNEQFF. CDR3 sequence (DNA): TGCGCCAGCAGCTTGATATTAGCAGGGGAAGGAAATGAGCAGTTCTTC.

The V call is TRBV5-6, the J call TRBJ1-4; tentatively, D is TRBD1 (5 bases). Between the trimmed V and J ends, which lost 3 bases and 8 bases, there was a span of 23 bases. This CDR3 has 17 residues. Germline CDR1 SGHDT, CDR2 YYEEEE. The CDR3 here is CASSSADTLTMLEKLFF. DNA of the CDR3: TGTGCCAGCAGCTCAGCGGACACCCTCACTATGCTGGAAAAACTGTTTTTT.

Remarks on this clone: Other nucleotide sequences from this sample produce the same CDR3. V is TRBV9 and J is TRBJ2-1, with D unresolved. V lost 7 bases to trimming and J lost 1 base, with 9 bases between them. The length of the CDR3 is 13 residues. Germline CDR1 and CDR2: SGDLS and YYNGEE. CDR3 region: CASGVGSYNEQFF. CDR3 DNA sequence: TGTGCCAGCGGGGTAGGGTCCTACAATGAGCAGTTCTTC.

J is TRBJ2-1 and V is TRBV18; 8 nucleotides agree with TRBD2. The trim removed 3 bases at V and 8 bases at J, leaving 12 bases unmatched. Germline V CDR1 and CDR2: KGHSH, LQKENI. This CDR3 is 16 amino acids long. CDR3 protein: CASSPRMREVADEQFF. The DNA for the CDR3 is TGTGCCAGCTCACCCAGGATGCGGGAGGTCGCGGATGAGCAGTTCTTC. Full variable domain (outside the CDR3, taken from reference TRBV18 and TRBJ2-1): NAGVMQNPRHLVRRRGQEARLRCSPMKGHSHVYWYRQLPEEGLKFMVYLQKENIIDESGMPKERFSAEFPKEGPSILRIQQVVRGDSAAYFCASSPRMREVADEQFFGPGTRLTVL.

Comment on this clone: Other DNA sequences in this sample translate to the same CDR3. The rearrangement joins TRBV18 to TRBJ2-1; perhaps TRBD2 as D (5 bases). Trimming shortened V by 0 bases and J by 3 bases, and 9 bases separated the two germline ends. The germline gives CDR1 KGHSH, CDR2 LQKENI. The CDR3 extends over 15 amino acids. The CDR3 spells CASSPPRASYNEQFF. CDR3 DNA: TGTGCCAGCTCACCACCGAGGGCTAGCTACAATGAGCAGTTCTTC.

V is TRBV2 and J is TRBJ1-3; D gene uncertain. Germline lookup yields CDR1 SNHLY and CDR2 FYNNEI. The CDR3 extends over 11 amino acids. V was shortened by 4 bases and J by 7 bases, with 5 bases between the two germline ends. The CDR3 sequence is CASSGTNTIYF. In nucleotides, the CDR3 is TGTGCCAGCAGTGGTACGAACACCATATATTTT. The complete variable domain, with remaining parts taken from reference TRBV2 and TRBJ1-3, reads EPEVTQTPSHQVTQMGQEVILRCVPISNHLYFYWYRQILGQKVEFLVSFYNNEISEKSEIFDDQFSVERPDGSNFTLKIRSTKLEDSAMYFCASSGTNTIYFGEGSWLTVV.

This sequence joins TRBV15 and TRBJ2-1, with D uncertain. Germline assignment: CDR1 LNHNV and CDR2 YYDKDF (reference sequence). Between the trimmed V and J ends, which lost 1 base and 1 base, there was a span of 11 bases. The CDR3 is 16 amino acids. For the CDR3, the DNA is TGTGCCACCAGCAGAGCCTCGGGCGGATCCTACAATGAGCAGTTCTTC. Translating it yields CATSRASGGSYNEQFF.

About this clone itself: Distinct nucleotide sequences in the sample also encode this CDR3. The rearrangement links TRBV18 to TRBJ1-2, with D perhaps TRBD1 (5 bases). The ends were cut back, 6 bases at V and 2 bases at J, with 10 bases in the middle. CDR1 KGHSH and CDR2 LQKENI come from the germline V gene. CDR3 length: 13 amino acids. The DNA of the CDR3 is TGTGCCAGCTCGCCGGGGGGGAACTATGGCTACACCTTC. Translating it yields CASSPGGNYGYTF.

The chain employs TRBV5-4 and TRBJ2-1, with TRBD1 matching over 7 bases. The trim removed 0 bases at V and 3 bases at J, leaving 3 bases unmatched. In germline, CDR1 is SGHNT, CDR2 YYREEE (reference sequence). This CDR3 contains 15 residues. CDR3 in DNA: TGTGCCAGCAGCTTGGCGGGACAGTACTACAATGAGCAGTTCTTC. It codes for CASSLAGQYYNEQFF.

The chain combines TRBV30 with TRBJ2-5; no clear D gene. Looked up from germline, CDR1 is GTSNPN and CDR2 is SVGIG (reference sequence). Trimming left V 0 bases short and J 0 bases short, with 8 bases between. The CDR3 consists of 14 residues. In nucleotides, the CDR3 is TGTGCCTGGAGTGTACTTGGGAACCAAGAGACCCAGTACTTC. Residues: CAWSVLGNQETQYF.

The V call is TRBV9, the J call TRBJ2-2, with 11 positions matching TRBD2. This CDR3 spans 15 amino acids. Germline CDR1 and CDR2: SGDLS and YYNGEE. Losses at the gene ends were 3 bases for V and 4 bases for J; bases not matched to a gene: 2. The CDR3 DNA follows: TGTGCCAGCAGCGAGGGACTAGCGGCCACCGGGGAGCTGTTTTTT. Its translation: CASSEGLAATGELFF.

The chain is built from TRBV2 and TRBJ2-1, with a weak D call TRBD2 (5 bases). Germline V gives CDR1 SNHLY, CDR2 FYNNEI. V was clipped by 6 bases and J by 0 bases, with 9 bases between them. The CDR3 is made up of 14 amino acids. CDR3 in amino acids: CASRGRGSYNEQFF. CDR3 DNA: TGTGCCAGCAGGGGGAGAGGCTCCTACAATGAGCAGTTCTTC.

The chain joins TRBV5-1 to TRBJ1-1; TRBD1 is a possible D gene (5 bases). V was cut by 6 bases and J by 3 bases, with 15 bases left in between. This CDR3 has 14 residues. Germline V CDR1 and CDR2: SGHRS, YFSETQ. In DNA, the CDR3 is TGCGCCAGCACCCTCGAACGGGGGTACACTGAAGCTTTCTTT. Encoded protein: CASTLERGYTEAFF.

V and J are TRBV5-1 and TRBJ2-6; 7 positions match TRBD2. V lost 6 bases, J lost 1 base, and 4 bases stayed unmatched. CDR1 SGHRS and CDR2 YFSETQ come from the germline V gene. This CDR3 is built from 15 residues. This CDR3 is CASTMGGSGANVLTF. In nucleotides, the CDR3 is TGCGCCAGCACCATGGGGGGGTCTGGGGCCAACGTCCTGACTTTC.